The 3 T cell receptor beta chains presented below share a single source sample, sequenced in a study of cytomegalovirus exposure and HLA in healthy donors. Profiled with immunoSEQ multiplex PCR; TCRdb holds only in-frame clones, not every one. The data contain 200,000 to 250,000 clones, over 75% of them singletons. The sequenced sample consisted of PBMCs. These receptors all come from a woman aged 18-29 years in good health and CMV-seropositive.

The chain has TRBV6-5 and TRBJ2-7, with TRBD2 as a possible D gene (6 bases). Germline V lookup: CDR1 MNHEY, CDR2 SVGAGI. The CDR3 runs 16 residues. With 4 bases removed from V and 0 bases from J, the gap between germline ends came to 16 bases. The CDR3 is CASSLTSGLSSYEQYF. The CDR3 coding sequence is TGTGCCAGCAGTTTAACGAGCGGGTTGAGCTCCTACGAGCAGTACTTC.

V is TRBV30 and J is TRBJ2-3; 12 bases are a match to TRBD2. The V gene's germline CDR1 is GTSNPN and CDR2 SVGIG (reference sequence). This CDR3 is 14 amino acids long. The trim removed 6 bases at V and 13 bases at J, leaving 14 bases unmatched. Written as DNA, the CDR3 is TGTGCCTGCTCTAGCGGGAGGGCCCGTAATGAGAAGTATTTT. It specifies CACSSGRARNEKYF.

This chain's CDR3 is CASSSDQETQYF. In nucleotides, the CDR3 is TGTGCCTCCTCTAGCGACCAAGAGACCCAGTACTTC. This chain joins TRBV30 and TRBJ2-5, with D tentatively TRBD2 (6 bases). This CDR3 has 12 amino acids. The germline gives CDR1 GTSNPN, CDR2 SVGIG (reference sequence). V was clipped by 7 bases and J by 0 bases, with 9 bases between them.